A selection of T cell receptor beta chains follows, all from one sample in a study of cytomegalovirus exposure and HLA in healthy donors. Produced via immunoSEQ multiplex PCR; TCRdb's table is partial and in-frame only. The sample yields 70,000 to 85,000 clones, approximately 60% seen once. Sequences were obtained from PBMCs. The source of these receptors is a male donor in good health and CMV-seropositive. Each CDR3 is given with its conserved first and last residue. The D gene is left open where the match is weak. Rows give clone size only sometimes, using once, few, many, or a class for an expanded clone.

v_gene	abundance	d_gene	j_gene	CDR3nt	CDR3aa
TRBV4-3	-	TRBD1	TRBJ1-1	TGCGCCAGCAGCAGGGGGCGCGGGACTGAAGCTTTCTTT	CASSRGRGTEAFF
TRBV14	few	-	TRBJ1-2	TGTGCCAGCAGCTCCCTGGAGTTACCCTATGGCTACACCTTC	CASSSLELPYGYTF
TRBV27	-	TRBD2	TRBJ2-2	TGTGCCAGCAGCTCGGCCTTTGGCGGGGGGTCGGCCGGGGAGCTGTTTTTT	CASSSAFGGGSAGELFF
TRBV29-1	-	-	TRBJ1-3	TGCAGCGTTTATTACAGCTCTGGAAACACCATATATTTT	CSVYYSSGNTIYF
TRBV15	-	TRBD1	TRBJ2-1	TGTGCCACCAGCAGACGAACCGGGACAGGGGACAATGAGCAGTTCTTC	CATSRRTGTGDNEQFF
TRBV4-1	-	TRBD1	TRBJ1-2	TGCGCCAGCAGCACCGGGACAGGGTATGGCTACACCTTC	CASSTGTGYGYTF
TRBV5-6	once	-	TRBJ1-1	TGTGCCAGCTTCAGGGGTGCCGAAGCTTTCTTT	CASFRGAEAFF
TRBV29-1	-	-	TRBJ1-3	TGCAGCGTCGTTGACTGGAGCTCTGGAAACACCATATATTTT	CSVVDWSSGNTIYF
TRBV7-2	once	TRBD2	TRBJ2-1	TGTGCCAGCAGCCCCCTAGCGGGAGGAAGGAGGGAGCAGTTCTTC	CASSPLAGGRREQFF
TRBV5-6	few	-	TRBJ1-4	TGTGCCAGCAGCTTGGTAGGGGTTAATGAAAAACTGTTTTTT	CASSLVGVNEKLFF
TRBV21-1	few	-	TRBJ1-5	TGTGCCATCTTTCCCCCGGACAGGGAGTCCCTTAGCAATCAGCCCCAGCATTTT	CAIFPPDRESLSNQPQHF
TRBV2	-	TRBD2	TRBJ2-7	TGTGCCAGCAGTGAAGCTAGCGGGGTTTTGGGCGAGCAGTACTTC	CASSEASGVLGEQYF
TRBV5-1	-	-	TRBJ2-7	TGCGCCAGCAGCTTGGGGAGGGCAGGCGACTACGAGCAGTACTTC	CASSLGRAGDYEQYF
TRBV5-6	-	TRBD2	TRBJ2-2	TGTGCCAGCAGCTTGCCGGGAGGGCCGCCTACCGGGGAGCTGTTTTTT	CASSLPGGPPTGELFF
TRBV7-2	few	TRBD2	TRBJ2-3	TGTGCCAGCAGCTTAGTTGTTAGCGGGGGGGCGGATACGCAGTATTTT	CASSLVVSGGADTQYF
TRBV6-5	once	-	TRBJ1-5	TGTGCCAGCAGTTACAACAGCTATCAGCCCCAGCATTTT	CASSYNSYQPQHF
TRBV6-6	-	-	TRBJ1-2	TGTGCCAGCAGTTACTATGGGGGGGGCTACACCTTC	CASSYYGGGYTF
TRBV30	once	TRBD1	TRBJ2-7	TGTGCCTGGAGTGTAGGGGGGGGACAGGGTGACCTCGGCCCCTACGAGCAGTACTTC	CAWSVGGGQGDLGPYEQYF
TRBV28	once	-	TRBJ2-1	TGTGCCAGCAGTTCAGGGGGGAAGGATGAGCAGTTCTTC	CASSSGGKDEQFF
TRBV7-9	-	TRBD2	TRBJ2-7	TGTGCCAGCAGCCTCCAGACTAGCGGGGGTCCCTACGAGCAGTACTTC	CASSLQTSGGPYEQYF
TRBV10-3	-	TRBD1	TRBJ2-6	TGTGCCATCACCCCGTACCCCCCTACGGGACAGGGGGCGAAAGGGGCCAACGTCCTGACTTTC	CAITPYPPTGQGAKGANVLTF
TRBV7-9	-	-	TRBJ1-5	TGTGCCAGCAATAACGAGGGCGGGGGCAATCAGCCCCAGCATTTT	CASNNEGGGNQPQHF
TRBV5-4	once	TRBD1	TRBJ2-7	TGTGCCAGCAGCCCTGACGGGACAGGGGGGGACGAGCAGTACTTC	CASSPDGTGGDEQYF
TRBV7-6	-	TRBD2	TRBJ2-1	TGTGCCAGCATCCCTAGCGGGGGGAGGAATGAGCAGTTCTTC	CASIPSGGRNEQFF
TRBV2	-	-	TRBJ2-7	TGTGCCAGGTTTGACAGGAACGAGCAGTACTTC	CARFDRNEQYF
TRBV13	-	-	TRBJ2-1	TGTGCCAGCAGCTTTCCGAGGAGTGAGCAGTTCTTC	CASSFPRSEQFF
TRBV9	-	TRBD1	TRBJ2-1	TGTGCCAGCAGCGTATTCGGACAGGGGCGGAATGAGCAGTTCTTC	CASSVFGQGRNEQFF
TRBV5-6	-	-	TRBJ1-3	TGTGCCAGCAGCCTACAGGGAAGCTCTGGAAACACCATATATTTT	CASSLQGSSGNTIYF
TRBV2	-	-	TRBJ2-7	TGTGCCAGCAGGGCTGTCTACGAGCAGTACTTC	CASRAVYEQYF
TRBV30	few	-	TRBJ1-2	TGTGCCTGGAGTGTCGGCAGGGGAGACGGCTACACCTTC	CAWSVGRGDGYTF
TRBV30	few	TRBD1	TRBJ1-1	TGTGCCTCACAGACAGGGAAGTACACTGAAGCTTTCTTT	CASQTGKYTEAFF
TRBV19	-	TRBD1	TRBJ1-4	TGTGCCAGTAGGCCAGGACAGGGAGGCGGTGAAAAACTGTTTTTT	CASRPGQGGGEKLFF
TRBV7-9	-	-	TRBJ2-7	TGTGCCAGCAGCTTAGCGATGAGTGAGCAGTACTTC	CASSLAMSEQYF
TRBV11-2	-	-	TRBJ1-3	TGTGCCAGCAAGAAGGGGCCCCAGTTATATTTT	CASKKGPQLYF
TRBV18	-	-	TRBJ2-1	TGTGCCAGCGGGGGCAGTACCAATGAGCAGTTCTTC	CASGGSTNEQFF
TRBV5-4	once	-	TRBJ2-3	TGTGCCAGCAGTCCCACAAGGAGACGAGGGCAGTATTTT	CASSPTRRRGQYF
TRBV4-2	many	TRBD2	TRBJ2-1	TGTGCCAGCAGCCGGGGCGGGGGTTTTGGGGAGAATGAGCAGTTCTTC	CASSRGGGFGENEQFF
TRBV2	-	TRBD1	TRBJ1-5	TGTGCCAGCAGTGACCCAAGGACAGGGGAACAGCCCCAGCATTTT	CASSDPRTGEQPQHF
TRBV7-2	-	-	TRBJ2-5	TGTGCCAGCGGCGGGGTGGACCAAGAGACCCAGTACTTC	CASGGVDQETQYF
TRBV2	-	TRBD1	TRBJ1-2	TGTGCCAGCAGTTCGGACAGGGTTATCTATGGCTACACCTTC	CASSSDRVIYGYTF
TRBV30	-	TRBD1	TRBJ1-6	TGTGCCTGGAGTGTACGCCGGACAGGTCTTAATTCACCCCTCCACTTT	CAWSVRRTGLNSPLHF
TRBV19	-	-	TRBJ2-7	TGTGCCAGTAGTCCAGGACACAGCTACGAGCAGTACTTC	CASSPGHSYEQYF
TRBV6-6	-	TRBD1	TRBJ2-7	TGTGCCAGCAGTTCCCCTGCGACAGGGGTTACCTACGAGCAGTACTTC	CASSSPATGVTYEQYF
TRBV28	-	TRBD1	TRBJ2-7	TGTGCCAGCAGAACCGGGACAGGGAGCTCCTACGAGCAGTACTTC	CASRTGTGSSYEQYF
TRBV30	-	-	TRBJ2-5	TGTGCCTGGAGTCGGACTTCGAGGGAGACCCAGTACTTC	CAWSRTSRETQYF
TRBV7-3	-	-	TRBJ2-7	TGTGCCAGCAGCCCCGACCGGGCAGGGATCTACGAGCAGTACTTC	CASSPDRAGIYEQYF
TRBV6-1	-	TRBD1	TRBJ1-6	TGTGCCAGCAGGGGGACAGGGAATTCACCCCTCCACTTT	CASRGTGNSPLHF
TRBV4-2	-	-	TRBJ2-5	TGTGCCAGCAGCCAAGATAGGAGGGCCGCCTCGGGGGAGACCCAGTACTTC	CASSQDRRAASGETQYF
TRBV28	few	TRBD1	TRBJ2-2	TGTGCCAGCAGTGGGACAGGGAACACCGGGGAGCTGTTTTTT	CASSGTGNTGELFF
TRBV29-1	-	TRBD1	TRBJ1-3	TGCAGCGTTGAACTCACGGACAGGGCAAACACCATATATTTT	CSVELTDRANTIYF
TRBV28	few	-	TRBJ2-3	TGTGCCAGCAGGACGGAGCCCACAGATACGCAGTATTTT	CASRTEPTDTQYF
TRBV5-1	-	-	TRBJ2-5	TGCGCCAGCAGCTTGGGCGGCAGTGAAGAGACCCAGTACTTC	CASSLGGSEETQYF
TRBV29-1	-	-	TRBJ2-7	TGCAGCGTTGGAGGAGGCTTCGGAAGGGCCTCCTACGAGCAGTACTTC	CSVGGGFGRASYEQYF
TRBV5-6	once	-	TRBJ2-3	TGTGCCAGCAGCTTGGACTCGCGACTCACAGATACGCAGTATTTT	CASSLDSRLTDTQYF
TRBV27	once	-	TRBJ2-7	TGTGCCAGCAGTTTTCACACCTACGAGCAGTACTTC	CASSFHTYEQYF
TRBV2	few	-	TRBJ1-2	TGTGCCAGCACCCTCGGACAGAGTCACTTCTATGGCTACACCTTC	CASTLGQSHFYGYTF
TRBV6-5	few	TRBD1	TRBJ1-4	TGTGCCAGCAGTCTTAGGGACAGGGGAGGGGAAAAACTGTTTTTT	CASSLRDRGGEKLFF
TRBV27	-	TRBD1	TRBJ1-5	TGTGCCAGCGCCGTTTCCGGGACAGGGGGCAATCAGCCCCAGCATTTT	CASAVSGTGGNQPQHF
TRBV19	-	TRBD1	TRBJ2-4	TGTGCCAGTAGTATAAGTCTGGGTGGGACAGACATAGCCAAAAACATTCAGTACTTC	CASSISLGGTDIAKNIQYF